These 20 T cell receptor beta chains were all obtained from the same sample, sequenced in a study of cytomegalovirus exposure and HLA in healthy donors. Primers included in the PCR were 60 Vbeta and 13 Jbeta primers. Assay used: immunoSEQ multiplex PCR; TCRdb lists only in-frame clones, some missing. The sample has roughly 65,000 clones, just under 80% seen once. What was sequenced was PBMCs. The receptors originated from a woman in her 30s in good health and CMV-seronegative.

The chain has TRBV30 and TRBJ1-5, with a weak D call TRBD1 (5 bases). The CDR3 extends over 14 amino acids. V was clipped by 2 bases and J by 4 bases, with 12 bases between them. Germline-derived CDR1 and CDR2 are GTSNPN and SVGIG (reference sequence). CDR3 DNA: TGTGCCTGGAGTCGTTTCGGGGGAAATCAGCCCCAGCATTTT. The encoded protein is CAWSRFGGNQPQHF.

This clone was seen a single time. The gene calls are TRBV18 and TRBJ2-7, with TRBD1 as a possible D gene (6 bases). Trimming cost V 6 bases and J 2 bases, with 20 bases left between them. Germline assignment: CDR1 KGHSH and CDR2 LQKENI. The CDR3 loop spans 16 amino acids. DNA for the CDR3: TGTGCCAGCTCCCTCCGCGACAGGTATTTTGCCTACGAGCAGTACTTC. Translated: CASSLRDRYFAYEQYF.

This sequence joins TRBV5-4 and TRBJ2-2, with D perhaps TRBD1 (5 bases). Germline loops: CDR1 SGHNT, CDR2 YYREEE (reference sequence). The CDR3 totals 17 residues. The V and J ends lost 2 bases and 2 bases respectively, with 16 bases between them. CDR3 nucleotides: TGTGCCAGCAGCTTAGTCCAATGGGGCGCTAACACCGGGGAGCTGTTTTTT. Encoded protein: CASSLVQWGANTGELFF. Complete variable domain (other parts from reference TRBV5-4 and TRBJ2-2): ETGVTQSPTHLIKTRGQQVTLRCSSQSGHNTVSWYQQALGQGPQFIFQYYREEENGRGNFPPRFSGLQFPNYSSELNVNALELDDSALYLCASSLVQWGANTGELFFGEGSRLTVL.

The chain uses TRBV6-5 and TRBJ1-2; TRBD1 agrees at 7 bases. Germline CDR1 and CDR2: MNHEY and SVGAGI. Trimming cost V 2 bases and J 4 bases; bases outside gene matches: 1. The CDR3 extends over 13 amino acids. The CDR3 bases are TGTGCCAGCAGTTACAGGGGGCCCTATGGCTACACCTTC. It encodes CASSYRGPYGYTF.

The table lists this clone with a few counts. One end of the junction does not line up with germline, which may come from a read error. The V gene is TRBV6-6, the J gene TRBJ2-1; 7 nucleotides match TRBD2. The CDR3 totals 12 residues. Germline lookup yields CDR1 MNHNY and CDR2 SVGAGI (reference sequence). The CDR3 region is CASSLRDYRSIF. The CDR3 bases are TGTGCCAGCAGCCTCCGGGACTACCGGTCGATCTTC.

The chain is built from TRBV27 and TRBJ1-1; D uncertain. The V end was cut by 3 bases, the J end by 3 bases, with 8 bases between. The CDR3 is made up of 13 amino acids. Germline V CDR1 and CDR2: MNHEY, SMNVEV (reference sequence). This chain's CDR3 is CASSFSSHTEAFF. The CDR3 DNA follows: TGTGCCAGCAGTTTCAGTAGCCACACTGAAGCTTTCTTT.

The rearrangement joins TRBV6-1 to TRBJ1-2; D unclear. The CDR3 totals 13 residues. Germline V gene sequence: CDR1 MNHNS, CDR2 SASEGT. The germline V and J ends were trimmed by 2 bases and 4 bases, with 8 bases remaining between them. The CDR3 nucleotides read TGTGCCAGCAGTGAATGGGGAGGCTATGGCTACACCTTC. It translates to CASSEWGGYGYTF.

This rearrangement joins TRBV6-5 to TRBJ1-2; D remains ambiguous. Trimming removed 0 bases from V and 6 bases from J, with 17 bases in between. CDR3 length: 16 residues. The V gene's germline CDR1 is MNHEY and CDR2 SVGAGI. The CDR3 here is CASSYSKGLKFHGYTF. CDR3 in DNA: TGTGCCAGCAGTTACTCAAAAGGACTAAAATTCCATGGCTACACCTTC.

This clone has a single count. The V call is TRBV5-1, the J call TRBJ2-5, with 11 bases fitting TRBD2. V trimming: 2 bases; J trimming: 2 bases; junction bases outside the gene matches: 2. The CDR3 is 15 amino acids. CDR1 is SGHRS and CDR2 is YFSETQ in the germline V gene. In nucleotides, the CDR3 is TGCGCCAGCAGCTTTAGCGGGGGGGAACAAGAGACCCAGTACTTC. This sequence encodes CASSFSGGEQETQYF.

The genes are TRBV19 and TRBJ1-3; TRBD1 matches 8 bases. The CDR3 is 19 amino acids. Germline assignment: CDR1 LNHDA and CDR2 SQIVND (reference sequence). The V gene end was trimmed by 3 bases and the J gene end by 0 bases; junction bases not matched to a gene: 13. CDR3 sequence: CASSIPSRGQVLSGNTIYF. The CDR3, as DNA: TGTGCCAGTAGTATCCCGTCGAGGGGACAGGTTCTCTCTGGAAACACCATATATTTT.

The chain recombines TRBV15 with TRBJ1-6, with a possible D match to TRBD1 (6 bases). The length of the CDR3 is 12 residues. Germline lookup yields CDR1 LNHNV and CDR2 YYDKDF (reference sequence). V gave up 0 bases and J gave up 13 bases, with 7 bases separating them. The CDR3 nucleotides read TGTGCCACCAGCAGAGAGGGGGCCCCCCTCCACTTT. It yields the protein CATSREGAPLHF. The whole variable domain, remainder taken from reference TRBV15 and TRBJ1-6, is DAMVIQNPRYQVTQFGKPVTLSCSQTLNHNVMYWYQQKSSQAPKLLFHYYDKDFNNEADTPDNFQSRRPNTSFCFLDIRSPGLGDTAMYLCATSREGAPLHFGNGTRLTVT.

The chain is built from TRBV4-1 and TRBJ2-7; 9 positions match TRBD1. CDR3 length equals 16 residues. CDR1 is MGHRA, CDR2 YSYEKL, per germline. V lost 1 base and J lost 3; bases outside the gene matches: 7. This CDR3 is CASSQAATGGLYEQYF. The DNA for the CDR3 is TGCGCCAGCAGCCAAGCGGCGACAGGGGGGCTCTACGAGCAGTACTTC.

CDR3 in DNA: TGCAGCGCCAGGGACAGGCAGAATGAAAAACTGTTTTTT. It codes for CSARDRQNEKLFF. J is TRBJ1-4 and V is TRBV29-1, with TRBD1 matching 8 bases. In germline, CDR1 is SQVTM, CDR2 ANQGSEA. Germline trimming cut 7 bases from V and 5 bases from J; bases unmatched to any gene: 6. CDR3 size: 13 residues.

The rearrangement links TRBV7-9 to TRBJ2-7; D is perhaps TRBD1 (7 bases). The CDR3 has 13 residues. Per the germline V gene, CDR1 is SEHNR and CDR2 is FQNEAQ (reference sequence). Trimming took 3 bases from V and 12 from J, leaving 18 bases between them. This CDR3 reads CASSFSDRKGLYF. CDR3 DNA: TGTGCCAGCAGCTTCTCGGACAGGAAGGGACTGTACTTC.

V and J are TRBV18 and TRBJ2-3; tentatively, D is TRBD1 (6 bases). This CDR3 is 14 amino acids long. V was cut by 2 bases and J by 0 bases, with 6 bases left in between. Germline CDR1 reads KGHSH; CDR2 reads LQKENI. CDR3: CASSPGTSTDTQYF. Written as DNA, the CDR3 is TGTGCCAGCTCACCAGGGACAAGCACAGATACGCAGTATTTT.

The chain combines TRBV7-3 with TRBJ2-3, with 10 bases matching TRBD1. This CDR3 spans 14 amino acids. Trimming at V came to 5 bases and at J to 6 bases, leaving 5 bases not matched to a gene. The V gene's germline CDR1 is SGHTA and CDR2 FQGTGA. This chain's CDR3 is CASSPGTGVDTQYF. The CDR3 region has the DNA TGTGCCAGCAGCCCCGGGACAGGGGTTGATACGCAGTATTTT.

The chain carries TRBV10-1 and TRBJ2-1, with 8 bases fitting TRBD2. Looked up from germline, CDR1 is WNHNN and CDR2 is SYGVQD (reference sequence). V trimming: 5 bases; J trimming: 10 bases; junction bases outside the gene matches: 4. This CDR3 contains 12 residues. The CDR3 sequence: CASSLTSGEQFF. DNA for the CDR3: TGCGCCAGCAGTCTAACTAGCGGAGAGCAGTTCTTC.

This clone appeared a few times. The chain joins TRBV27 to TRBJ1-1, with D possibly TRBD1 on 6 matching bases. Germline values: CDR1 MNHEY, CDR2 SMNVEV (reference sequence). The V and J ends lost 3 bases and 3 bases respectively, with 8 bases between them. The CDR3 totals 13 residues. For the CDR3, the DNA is TGTGCCAGCAGTTTCTACAGGGACACTGAAGCTTTCTTT. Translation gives CASSFYRDTEAFF.

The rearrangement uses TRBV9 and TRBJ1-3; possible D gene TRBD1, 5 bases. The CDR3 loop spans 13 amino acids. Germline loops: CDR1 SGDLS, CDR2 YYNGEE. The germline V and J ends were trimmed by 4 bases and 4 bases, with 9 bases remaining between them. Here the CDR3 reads CASSPRGGNTIYF. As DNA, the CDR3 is TGTGCCAGCAGCCCTAGGGGAGGAAACACCATATATTTT.

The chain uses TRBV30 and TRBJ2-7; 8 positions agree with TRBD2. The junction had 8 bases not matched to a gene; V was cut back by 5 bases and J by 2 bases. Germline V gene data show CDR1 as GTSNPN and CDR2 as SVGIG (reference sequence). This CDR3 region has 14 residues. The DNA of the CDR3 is TGTGCCTGGTCCGGAGGACTAGCACCCTACGAGCAGTACTTC. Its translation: CAWSGGLAPYEQYF.